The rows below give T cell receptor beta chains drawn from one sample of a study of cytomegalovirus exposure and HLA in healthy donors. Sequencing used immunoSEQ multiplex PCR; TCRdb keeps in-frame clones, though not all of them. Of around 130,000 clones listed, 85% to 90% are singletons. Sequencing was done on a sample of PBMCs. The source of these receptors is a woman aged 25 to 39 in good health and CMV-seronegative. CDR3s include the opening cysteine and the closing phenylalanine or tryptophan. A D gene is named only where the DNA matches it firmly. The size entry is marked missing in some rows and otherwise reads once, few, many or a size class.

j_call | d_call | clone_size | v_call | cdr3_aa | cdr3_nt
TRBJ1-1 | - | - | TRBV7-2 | CASSLGGRQNTEAFF | TGTGCCAGCAGCTTGGGAGGACGGCAGAACACTGAAGCTTTCTTT
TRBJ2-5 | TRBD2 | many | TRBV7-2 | CASSLGGLAGETQYF | TGTGCCAGCAGCTTAGGTGGACTAGCGGGGGAGACCCAGTACTTC
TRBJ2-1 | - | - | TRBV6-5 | CASSSGTSRGNEQFF | TGTGCCAGCAGCTCCGGGACCTCACGGGGGAATGAGCAGTTCTTC
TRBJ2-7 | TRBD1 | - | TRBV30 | CAWSSSGQGIDEQYF | TGTGCCTGGAGTTCTTCGGGACAGGGAATCGACGAGCAGTACTTC
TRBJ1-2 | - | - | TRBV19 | CASSSHGGSSYGYTF | TGTGCCAGTAGTTCCCACGGGGGTTCGAGCTATGGCTACACCTTC
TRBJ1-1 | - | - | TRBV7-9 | CASSLVGVPEAFF | TGTGCCAGCAGCTTAGTAGGGGTCCCTGAAGCTTTCTTT
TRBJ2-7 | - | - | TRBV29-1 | CSVERAGSSTRQYF | TGCAGCGTTGAAAGGGCGGGGTCTTCTACGAGGCAGTACTTC
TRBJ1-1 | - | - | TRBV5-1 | CASSLAAGWDTEAFF | TGCGCCAGCAGCTTGGCCGCAGGTTGGGACACTGAAGCTTTCTTT
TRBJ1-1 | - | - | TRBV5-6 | CASTRLNTEAFF | TGTGCCAGCACGCGATTGAACACTGAAGCTTTCTTT
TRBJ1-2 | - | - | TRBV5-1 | CASSLSPGEQNGYTF | TGCGCCAGCAGCTTGTCCCCAGGGGAACAAAATGGCTACACCTTC
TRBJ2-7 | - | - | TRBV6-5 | CASSPGLTYEQYF | TGTGCCAGCAGTCCCGGACTTACCTACGAGCAGTACTTC
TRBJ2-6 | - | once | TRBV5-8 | CASSLMLTF | TGTGCCAGCAGCTTGATGTTAACTTTC
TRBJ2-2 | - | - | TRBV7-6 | CASSLAASPARGGELFF | TGTGCCAGCAGCTTAGCGGCGAGCCCAGCCCGCGGCGGGGAGCTGTTTTTT
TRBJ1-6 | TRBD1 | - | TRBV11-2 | CASSPRQGVSSYNSPLHF | TGTGCCAGCAGCCCTCGACAGGGGGTCAGCTCCTATAATTCACCCCTCCACTTT
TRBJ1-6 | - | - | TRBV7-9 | CASSLQGNNSPLHF | TGTGCCAGCAGCTTACAGGGGAACAATTCACCCCTCCACTTT
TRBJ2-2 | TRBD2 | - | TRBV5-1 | CASSLVPSGGAGELFF | TGCGCCAGCAGCTTGGTTCCTAGCGGGGGAGCCGGGGAGCTGTTTTTT
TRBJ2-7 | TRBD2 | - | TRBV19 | CASSIYPPGLAGSSYEQYF | TGTGCCAGTAGTATATATCCCCCGGGACTAGCGGGGAGCTCCTACGAGCAGTACTTC
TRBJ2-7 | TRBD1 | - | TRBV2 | CASSESGTGGSAPWEQYF | TGTGCCAGCAGTGAGAGCGGGACAGGGGGCTCTGCACCATGGGAGCAGTACTTC
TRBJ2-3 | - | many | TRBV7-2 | CASSLDRVGADTQYF | TGTGCCAGCAGCTTAGACAGGGTAGGAGCAGATACGCAGTATTTT
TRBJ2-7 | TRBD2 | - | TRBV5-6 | CASRLRHGRVYEQYF | TGTGCCAGCAGACTGCGACACGGGAGGGTCTACGAGCAGTACTTC
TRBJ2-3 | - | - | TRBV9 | CASSVPPSTDTQYF | TGTGCCAGCAGCGTACCCCCTAGCACAGATACGCAGTATTTT
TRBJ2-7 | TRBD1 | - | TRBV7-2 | CASSGTGTASYEQYF | TGTGCCAGCAGCGGAACCGGGACAGCCTCCTACGAGCAGTACTTC
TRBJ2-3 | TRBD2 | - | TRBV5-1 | CASSLGGGATDTQYF | TGCGCCAGCAGCTTGGGCGGGGGGGCCACAGATACGCAGTATTTT
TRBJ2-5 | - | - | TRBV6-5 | CASRPPRTTETQYF | TGTGCCAGCAGACCCCCCCGTACCACTGAGACCCAGTACTTC
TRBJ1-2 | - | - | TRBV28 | CASSLHHPGLANYGYTF | TGTGCCAGCAGTTTGCATCACCCAGGGCTTGCTAACTATGGCTACACCTTC
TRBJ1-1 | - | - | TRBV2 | CASRLASRTEAFF | TGTGCCAGCAGACTAGCCTCGCGGACTGAAGCTTTCTTT
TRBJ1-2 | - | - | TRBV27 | CASSLGLLPRDGYTF | TGTGCCAGCAGTTTAGGGTTACTCCCGCGGGATGGCTACACCTTC